This T cell receptor beta chain is from a study of shared clonotypes between healthy human individuals. Findings and limits, study-wide: Though the depth was large, rarefaction showed that sorted-subset sequencing was incomplete. Shared clonotypes: approximately 4.5% naive CD4, around 3.5% naive CD8, about 2.4% memory CD4, 0.4% memory CD8. Richness estimates generally favored naive over memory subsets.

The V and J ends lost 1 base and 1 base respectively, with 13 bases between them. The CDR3 length is 16 residues. Germline V gene data show CDR1 as SGHDN and CDR2 as FVKESK. This clone was seen a single time. The antigen is not known. Combining CD45RO+ cells with CCR7-negative CD45RA+ TemRA cells gave CD8 memory. Method: immunoSEQ multiplex PCR; TCRdb's copy keeps in-frame clones and lacks some. The sample has some 120,000 clones, about 63% seen once. The chain is built from TRBV14 and TRBJ2-5; TRBD2 is a possible D gene (6 bases). This TCR came from a woman younger than 45 in good health. The sequencing input was memory CD8+ T cells sorted from blood. Described subset: CD45RO+ cells pooled with CCR7-negative TemRA cells. CDR3 DNA sequence: TGTGCCAGCAGCCAAGTGTTAGCGGAAATCCAAGAGACCCAGTACTTC. This codes for CASSQVLAEIQETQYF.